Included here is one TCR beta chain sequence, with context. This clone was observed once. There is no known antigen for this receptor. Base quality data are lacking; no much larger clone is found one base away. Sample time point, as interpreted from the label and publication: baseline before first vaccination. Vaccinee samples came from UK trials COV001 and COV002, including a single-blind randomized controlled phase 2/3 trial of AZD1222 (ChAdOx1 nCoV-19) in healthy adults. For TCRbeta chain sequencing, PBMC samples from trial participants were taken at day 0 and at day 28 after the second dose. V is cut by 2 bases and J by 2 bases, and the space between the germline ends is 8 bases. The CDR3 runs 14 residues from the cysteine to the phenylalanine. Only CDR3 DNA remains: 42 bases, in frame from the first base. CDR1 LGHNA and CDR2 YSLEER were looked up in the germline V gene. The CDR3 regions of human TCRbeta chains were subjected to immunosequencing. Turning to the authors' computational methods: TCRs in the repertoires were matched against a reference library of SARS-CoV-2-specific TCRs that had been generated with the MIRA antigen-specificity platform. Breadth was defined as the fraction of unique TCRs that were SARS-CoV-2-associated, and depth was defined as the fraction of total T cells that were SARS-CoV-2-associated. Using the MIRA data, each spike-specific TCR was assigned both to the spike region to which the TCR was reactive and to a CD4 or CD8 class. Log10-transformed breadth and depth values were compared by one-way ANOVA with Sidak's multiple comparisons tests. What TCRdb holds here is the immuneACCESS table cut down to in-frame rearrangements. Part of the clones is not present; checked against another copy, under half of the missing clones reflect an unresolved V gene, and the others are unexplained. Clone size and V and J calls were adopted from that table, with D and trimming inferred from the DNA. Counted in this sample were fewer than 140,000 clones; roughly 90% of them appeared once. The ten largest clones add up to around 5.1% of the sample.

The data stem from a study of T cell responses to AZD1222 COVID-19 vaccine (dated by TCRdb to the early 2020s). Looking at the study overall: AZD1222 recipients given second doses at about 4 weeks or at about 12 weeks were pooled, since spike-specific TCR depth and breadth were not found to differ between the two schedules. A total of around 240 trial participants underwent TCR sequencing, of whom around 210 had received two doses of AZD1222 and 26 had received two doses of the MenACWY control vaccine. Trial participants were enrolled by age into 18-55, 56-69 and 70-plus year subgroups, with around 140, 26 and 57 TCR-sequenced participants respectively.

What the study reported, not specific to this receptor: Because no day 14 peak-response samples were available, the repertoires could be characterized only after the peak T cell response. Spike-specific TCR breadth and depth rose significantly after two AZD1222 doses compared with day 0 and with MenACWY recipients. Conclusions about previously exposed vaccinees were limited because only six AZD1222 recipients were SARS-CoV-2 seropositive at baseline. The whole spike protein was spanned by vaccine-associated CD4 TCRs, and dominant responses were seen in regions 160-218 and 743-854. Reportedly, almost half of the unique spike-specific TCRs recognized epitopes lying outside the regions that are mutated in the B.1.351 and B.1.1.7 variants. The 56-69-year group was small, and its depth increase did not reach significance, likely because of low power. Participants were mostly white British, with more females than males. The authors suggested clonal diversity may have been underestimated.

Recombination connected TRBV4-3 to TRBJ2-3, with a weak D call of TRBD2 (6 bases match). The source was peripheral blood, collected on day 0 of AZD1222 vaccination. The clonotype was recovered from an adult in good health. The CDR3 region has the sequence CASSQSGATDTQYF. The nucleotides are TGCGCCAGCAGCCAATCGGGAGCCACAGATACGCAGTATTTT.